The clone carrying this TCR beta chain was observed a handful of times. The antigen is unknown. Sequence at one end of the junction differs from germline and may be a read error. The data stem from a study of blood T cells in healthy people across ages. The germline V gene has CDR1 SEHNR and CDR2 FQNEAQ (reference sequence). The CDR3 contains 14 residues. A second PCR of about 6 to 12 cycles used a sample-barcoded 5' primer and a J-beta primer mix. A minimum of 3 million CDR3-containing paired-end reads was obtained for each sample. MiXCR, applied by TCRdb to the 5' RACE reads, yields one record per CDR3 protein. The sample records 710,000 or so distinct CDR3 sequences, about a fifth being singletons. At least 6 micrograms of total RNA were extracted per sample. Study-wide findings and caveats: TCR beta diversity per million T cells fell roughly linearly with age. More naive CD4+ cells and higher diversity were found in long-lived than in aged donors.

This TCR came from a man in his 70s in good health. The sequenced sample consisted of blood. V gene TRBV7-9 combines with J gene TRBJ2-1; 9 bases align to TRBD1. The CDR3 sequence: CAGTGTGPYNGQFF. The CDR3 DNA is TGTGCCGGCACCGGGACAGGGCCCTACAATGGGCAGTTCTTC.